The rows below give T cell receptor beta chains drawn from one sample of a study of blood T cell repertoires in COVID-19. Method: immunoSEQ multiplex PCR; TCRdb's copy keeps in-frame clones and lacks some. The sample contains roughly 300,000 clones, around 90% of which appear only once. The sample comprised peripheral blood. The receptors shown here come from a man between 18 and 29 years old who had recovered from COVID-19. The CDR3 runs from the conserved cysteine through the conserved F or W. A D gene is named only where the DNA matches it firmly. Clone size appears in some rows only: once, few, many, or a class for an expanded clone.

V: TRBV6-1; D: TRBD1; J: TRBJ1-2; size: .; DNA: TGTGCCAGCAGTGCGTTTCCCGGGACAGGGAACTATGGCTACACCTTC; CDR3: CASSAFPGTGNYGYTF
V: TRBV19; D: TRBD2; J: TRBJ2-5; size: .; DNA: TGTGCCAGTAGTACCGCTAGCGGCCAAGAGACCCAGTACTTC; CDR3: CASSTASGQETQYF
V: TRBV6-5; D: .; J: TRBJ1-5; size: .; DNA: TGTGCCAGCAGGCGGGTAGCTACCAATCAGCCCCAGCATTTT; CDR3: CASRRVATNQPQHF
V: TRBV4-1; D: .; J: TRBJ2-6; size: .; DNA: TGCGCCAGCAGCCAAATATCAGGGTCCGGGGCCAACGTCCTGACTTTC; CDR3: CASSQISGSGANVLTF
V: TRBV10-3; D: .; J: TRBJ1-5; size: .; DNA: TGTGCCATCAGTGAGTCGAAGACCAGTGTCCCTAGGCCCCAGCATTTT; CDR3: CAISESKTSVPRPQHF
V: TRBV20-1; D: .; J: TRBJ1-2; size: .; DNA: TGCAGTGCCAGTCGGACAGCGGGAAGCTACACCTTC; CDR3: CSASRTAGSYTF
V: TRBV6-6; D: .; J: TRBJ1-1; size: .; DNA: TGTGCCAGCAGCTGGGACAACCGGGCCACTGAAGCTTTCTTT; CDR3: CASSWDNRATEAFF
V: TRBV9; D: TRBD1; J: TRBJ1-4; size: .; DNA: TGTGCCAGCAGCGAAGAGGGCAGGGGGAATGAAAAACTGTTTTTT; CDR3: CASSEEGRGNEKLFF
V: TRBV4-1; D: .; J: TRBJ2-7; size: once; DNA: TGCGCCAGCAGCCAAGAGTTGGCAGGCTGGGAGCAGTACTTC; CDR3: CASSQELAGWEQYF
V: TRBV7-4; D: .; J: TRBJ1-4; size: once; DNA: TGTGCCAGCAGCCCAATACAGGCCCCTAATGAAAAACTGTTTTTT; CDR3: CASSPIQAPNEKLFF
V: TRBV6-5; D: TRBD1; J: TRBJ2-7; size: .; DNA: TGTGCCAGCAGCACGGGACAGGGCCTCTACGAGCAGTACTTC; CDR3: CASSTGQGLYEQYF
V: TRBV6-5; D: .; J: TRBJ2-1; size: .; DNA: TGTGCCAGCAGTCTAACTATTTCTCACTACAATGAGCAGTTCTTC; CDR3: CASSLTISHYNEQFF
V: TRBV7-2; D: TRBD1; J: TRBJ1-3; size: .; DNA: TGTGCCAGCATCCCAGGGGGGACAGGAACTGGAAACACCATATATTTT; CDR3: CASIPGGTGTGNTIYF
V: TRBV27; D: TRBD1; J: TRBJ1-5; size: .; DNA: TGTGCCAGCAGTAGAGGGGGCGAGGGGAGCAATCAGCCCCAGCATTTT; CDR3: CASSRGGEGSNQPQHF
V: TRBV5-4; D: .; J: TRBJ2-3; size: .; DNA: TGTGCCAGCAGCTTGGCTGGGACTAGCACAGATACGCAGTATTTT; CDR3: CASSLAGTSTDTQYF
V: TRBV29-1; D: .; J: TRBJ1-2; size: once; DNA: TGCAGCGTTGAAGATCTCGGGGGTGCCATTTATGGCTACACCTTC; CDR3: CSVEDLGGAIYGYTF
V: TRBV6-6; D: TRBD1; J: TRBJ1-3; size: .; DNA: TGTGCCAGCAGCCGACAGGGCTCTGGAAACACCATATATTTT; CDR3: CASSRQGSGNTIYF
V: TRBV9; D: .; J: TRBJ1-2; size: .; DNA: TGTGCCAGCAGCGTCACGACAGAGGACTATGGCTACACCTTC; CDR3: CASSVTTEDYGYTF
V: TRBV28; D: .; J: TRBJ2-4; size: .; DNA: TGTGCCAGCAGTCCCCCCCAAGCCAAAAACATTCAGTACTTC; CDR3: CASSPPQAKNIQYF
V: TRBV4-1; D: .; J: TRBJ2-3; size: .; DNA: TGCGCCAGCAGCCCCAATTGGGATAGCGGTTACACAGATACGCAGTATTTT; CDR3: CASSPNWDSGYTDTQYF
V: TRBV4-1; D: .; J: TRBJ1-1; size: .; DNA: TGCGCCAGCAGCCAAGGTAGAGGCTTGGACACTGAAGCTTTCTTT; CDR3: CASSQGRGLDTEAFF
V: TRBV29-1; D: .; J: TRBJ1-2; size: .; DNA: TGCAGCGTTGAAGATCCGCTCGGGGGGGATGGCTATGGCTACACCTTC; CDR3: CSVEDPLGGDGYGYTF
V: TRBV6-2/TRBV6-3; D: .; J: TRBJ1-1; size: .; DNA: TGTGCCAGCAGTTCTGGGACATATGAAGCTTTCTTT; CDR3: CASSSGTYEAFF
V: TRBV19; D: .; J: TRBJ1-1; size: .; DNA: TGTGCCAGCCTCCATTCGGGGATTCGGAACACTGAAGCTTTCTTT; CDR3: CASLHSGIRNTEAFF
V: TRBV5-4; D: .; J: TRBJ2-7; size: .; DNA: TGTGCCAGCAGCTCCGGGATCTCCTACGAGCAGTACTTC; CDR3: CASSSGISYEQYF
V: TRBV27; D: TRBD2; J: TRBJ2-5; size: .; DNA: TGTGCCAGCAGCTTGACTAGCGGGGACCAAGAGACCCAGTACTTC; CDR3: CASSLTSGDQETQYF
V: TRBV19; D: .; J: TRBJ2-1; size: .; DNA: TGTGCCACCGAGGACAGTCCAGGGAATGAGCAGTTCTTC; CDR3: CATEDSPGNEQFF
V: TRBV30; D: .; J: TRBJ1-3; size: few; DNA: TGTGCCTGGAGTCTGTTGGGAAACACCATATATTTT; CDR3: CAWSLLGNTIYF
V: TRBV12-5; D: TRBD2; J: TRBJ2-2; size: .; DNA: TGTGCTAGTGGTTCCGCGGGGGTCTTGAACACCGGGGAGCTGTTTTTT; CDR3: CASGSAGVLNTGELFF
V: TRBV6-4; D: .; J: TRBJ2-3; size: .; DNA: TGTGCCAGCAGTGACACCCGGAGAGACACAGATACGCAGTATTTT; CDR3: CASSDTRRDTDTQYF
V: TRBV4-3; D: TRBD1; J: TRBJ2-2; size: .; DNA: TGCGCCAGCAGCCAAGATCGCGGGACAGGGAACACCGGGGAGCTGTTTTTT; CDR3: CASSQDRGTGNTGELFF